This TCR beta chain was profiled in a study of shared clonotypes between healthy human individuals. Overall study context: Aged 18 to 49, the donors were a couple of women and a few men. Broader study findings: Non-shared clonotypes displayed generation probabilities falling below those of clonotypes present in all four donors.

Generated by immunoSEQ multiplex PCR, the TCRdb table keeps only in-frame clones and is missing some. The sample includes about 690,000 clones, less than 95% seen only once; the top ten take less than 40%. Trimming removed 5 bases from V and 5 bases from J; junction bases left unmatched: 12. The germline gives CDR1 SEHNR, CDR2 FQNEAQ (reference sequence). This CDR3 is built from 16 residues. Concerning this clone: Its specificity is not known.

Sequenced input: memory CD8+ T cells from PBMCs. Subset in this sample: CD45RO+ cells pooled with CCR7-negative TemRA cells. V gene TRBV7-9 combines with J gene TRBJ2-7; 10 bases are shared with TRBD1. This clonotype was obtained from a man younger than 30 in good health. Some clones in this sample may be carry-over from other donors' samples. The CDR3 spells CASSHKPGQGGDEQYF. The CDR3 DNA follows: TGTGCCAGCAGCCATAAACCAGGACAGGGGGGCGACGAGCAGTACTTC.